This T cell receptor (beta chain) stems from a study of identical twins. The CDR3 totals 17 residues. Germline-derived CDR1 and CDR2 are MDHEN and SYDVKM. V lost 6 bases, J lost 2 bases, and 17 bases lay in between. MiXCR was run by TCRdb on the 5' RACE reads, yielding one entry per CDR3 protein. The sample includes about 700,000 distinct CDR3 sequences, 8.5% to 9% of them seen just once. These sequences were also reported in another study, on yellow fever vaccine responses in identical twins. That work contributes: After vaccination, twins' T cell response reportedly seemed partly convergent, partly personalized.

This receptor was identified in a woman aged 18-29 years in good health. The chain couples TRBV28 to TRBJ2-6; either TRBD1 or TRBD2 may supply D (5 bases each). Sequencing input: PBMCs. The CDR3 coding sequence is TGTGCCAGCAGCCTCCTGCCCGGGGCCCCTGGGGCCAACGTCCTGACTTTC. Translation: CASSLLPGAPGANVLTF.